This entry lists 28 T cell receptor beta chains sequenced from one sample in a study of response to subunit inactivated influenza vaccine. TCRdb processed the RT-PCR reads anew with MiXCR; each CDR3 protein has one entry. The repertoire consists of 500,000 to 550,000 distinct CDR3 sequences, with 6% to 9% occurring once and the leading ten covering 10% to 15%. Material: PBMCs from blood, obtained less than 25 months after vaccination. Receptors originate from a man in his fifties or sixties who received an inactivated influenza vaccine.

The chain is built from TRBV20-1 and TRBJ2-5; 7 bases map to TRBD2. Unmatched junction bases numbered 6, after V lost 5 bases and J lost 0 bases. This CDR3 has 14 residues. In germline, CDR1 is DFQATT, CDR2 SNEGSKA (reference sequence). CDR3 loop: CSASSSGYQETQYF. CDR3 nucleotide sequence: TGCAGTGCTTCTTCTAGCGGTTACCAAGAGACCCAGTACTTC.

This clonotype was seen repeatedly, ten times or more. V gene TRBV5-1 combines with J gene TRBJ1-1; D remains ambiguous. The V end was cut by 0 bases, the J end by 1 base, with 7 bases between. CDR1 and CDR2 from the germline V gene are SGHRS and YFSETQ. The CDR3 spans 14 residues. CDR3 coding DNA: TGCGCCAGCAGCTTGGCTACAGCGAACACTGAAGCTTTCTTT. The encoded protein is CASSLATANTEAFF.

This chain uses TRBV3-1 with TRBJ2-5; 7 bases fit TRBD1. Unmatched junction bases numbered 7, after V lost 1 base and J lost 5 bases. CDR1 and CDR2 from the germline V gene are LGHDT and YNNKEL (reference sequence). The CDR3 contains 15 residues. The CDR3 here is CASSQALTGRETQYF. The CDR3 DNA reads as TGTGCCAGCAGCCAAGCGCTGACAGGGCGGGAGACCCAGTACTTC.

The genes are TRBV11-2 and TRBJ2-1; 10 bases are shared with TRBD2. Germline assignment: CDR1 SGHAT and CDR2 FQNNGV. This CDR3 spans 17 amino acids. The J segment lost 0 bases and the V segment lost 6 bases, leaving 8 bases of the junction unmatched. The CDR3 is CASRGLAGDHSYNEQFF. CDR3 in DNA: TGTGCCAGCAGGGGTCTAGCGGGGGACCACTCCTACAATGAGCAGTTCTTC. The full variable domain, with the rest looked up from reference TRBV11-2 and TRBJ2-1, is EAGVAQSPRYKIIEKRQSVAFWCNPISGHATLYWYQQILGQGPKLLIQFQNNGVVDDSQLPKDRFSAERLKGVDSTLKIQPAKLEDSAVYLCASRGLAGDHSYNEQFFGPGTRLTVL.

This clonotype occurred many times. For the CDR3, the DNA is TGCAGCGCCCTGGGACGGAACACCGGGGAGCTGTTTTTT. Translation gives CSALGRNTGELFF. The chain is built from TRBV29-1 and TRBJ2-2; D tentatively fits TRBD1 or TRBD2 (5 bases each). The CDR3 is 13 residues long. V was cut by 7 bases and J by 1 base, with 10 bases left in between. Germline V gene sequence: CDR1 SQVTM, CDR2 ANQGSEA.

The chain joins TRBV7-8 to TRBJ2-2; D uncertain. V shed 3 bases and J shed 6 bases, with 11 bases lying between them. The CDR3 length is 14 residues. The germline V gene encodes CDR1 SGHVS and CDR2 FQNEAQ. The CDR3 nucleotides read TGTGCCAGCAGCTTGAGACCCGGAGCCGGGGAGCTGTTTTTT. Its translation: CASSLRPGAGELFF.

CDR3 bases: TGTGCCAGCAGTTGGATAGCGGGGGTCTCCTACAATGAGCAGTTCTTC. Translation gives CASSWIAGVSYNEQFF. The rearrangement joins TRBV27 to TRBJ2-1; 9 nucleotides line up with TRBD2. J was trimmed by 0 bases and V by 4 bases; bases with no gene match: 4. CDR1 and CDR2 from the germline V gene are MNHEY and SMNVEV (reference sequence). CDR3 length: 16 amino acids.

The V and J genes are TRBV12-3 or TRBV12-4 and TRBJ2-7, with 7 positions matching TRBD2. The CDR3 extends over 14 amino acids. V dropped 5 bases and J dropped 9; count of bases not matched to a gene: 13. Here the CDR3 reads CASSGVSGGAGQYF. CDR3 nucleotides: TGTGCCAGCAGTGGTGTGTCGGGGGGAGCTGGGCAGTACTTC.

This clonotype was seen more than once but under ten times. The chain is built from TRBV10-3 and TRBJ2-7; 9 nucleotides agree with TRBD2. Germline CDR1 reads ENHRY; CDR2 reads SYGVKD. After removal of 6 bases from V and 4 bases from J, the junction contained 10 bases not matched to a gene. This CDR3 comprises 15 residues. CDR3 coding DNA: TGTGCCATCAGCGACTCTAGCGGGACGAGGTACGAGCAGTACTTC. Residues: CAISDSSGTRYEQYF.

This clonotype has a count of ten or more. The J gene is TRBJ1-3, the V gene TRBV6-2 or TRBV6-3; no clear D gene. This CDR3 contains 15 residues. The V gene's germline CDR1 is MNHEY and CDR2 SVGEGT. V was cut by 2 bases and J by 0 bases, with 8 bases left in between. CDR3 nucleotides: TGTGCCAGCAGTTACCAACGGAGCTCTGGAAACACCATATATTTT. Translating gives CASSYQRSSGNTIYF.

This clonotype showed up many times. The chain carries TRBV6-1 and TRBJ1-5; 9 positions agree with TRBD1. This CDR3 spans 14 amino acids. After removal of 10 bases from V and 4 bases from J, the junction contained 8 bases not matched to a gene. Germline loops: CDR1 MNHNS, CDR2 SASEGT. The chain's CDR3 is CATSRDRANQPQHF. The DNA of the CDR3 is TGTGCCACCTCCCGGGACAGGGCTAATCAGCCCCAGCATTTT.

The CDR3 here is CASRRQGWYNSPLHF. The CDR3 bases are TGTGCCAGCAGACGACAGGGATGGTATAATTCACCCCTCCACTTT. V is TRBV6-1 and J is TRBJ1-6; 7 nucleotides align to TRBD1. Trimming cost V 6 bases and J 4 bases; bases outside gene matches: 6. This CDR3 is 15 amino acids long. Germline CDR1 reads MNHNS; CDR2 reads SASEGT.

This clonotype was detected a few times. This sequence joins TRBV30 and TRBJ2-3, with D perhaps TRBD1 or TRBD2 (5 bases each). Between the trimmed V and J ends, which lost 0 bases and 3 bases, there was a span of 13 bases. Germline V gene sequence: CDR1 GTSNPN, CDR2 SVGIG (reference sequence). This CDR3 has 15 residues. The CDR3 loop is CAWSVRGKGTDTQYF. The DNA for the CDR3 is TGTGCCTGGAGTGTACGGGGTAAGGGGACAGATACGCAGTATTTT.

V and J are TRBV28 and TRBJ1-1; D is perhaps TRBD1 (5 bases). Germline CDR1 and CDR2: MDHEN and SYDVKM. The CDR3 length is 14 residues. CDR3 protein: CAARNPSGHTEAFF. The CDR3 nucleotides read TGTGCAGCACGAAATCCCTCGGGACACACTGAAGCTTTCTTT. The entire variable domain, with the rest obtained from reference TRBV28 and TRBJ1-1, is as follows: DVKVTQSSRYLVKRTGEKVFLECVQDMDHENMFWYRQDPGLGLRLIYFSYDVKMKEKGDIPEGYSVSREKKERFSLILESASTNQTSMYLCAARNPSGHTEAFFGQGTRLTVV.

This clonotype was detected a few times. This sequence joins TRBV4-1 and TRBJ2-3, with TRBD1 identical over 12 bases. Germline lookup yields CDR1 MGHRA and CDR2 YSYEKL. Losses at the gene ends were 0 bases for V and 7 bases for J; bases not matched to a gene: 8. The CDR3 totals 17 residues. The CDR3: CASSQDRGTGGRYTQYF. CDR3 DNA: TGCGCCAGCAGCCAAGATCGGGGGACAGGGGGCCGGTATACGCAGTATTTT.

This clonotype was seen more than once but under ten times. The chain links TRBV29-1 to TRBJ1-5; D perhaps matches TRBD1 (6 bases). Trimming took off 4 bases at V and 4 bases at J, with 11 bases between the two ends. Germline V gene sequence: CDR1 SQVTM, CDR2 ANQGSEA. This CDR3 region has 13 residues. The CDR3, as DNA: TGCAGCGTTGGACAGGAAAAAAATCAGCCCCAGCATTTT. Its protein product is CSVGQEKNQPQHF.

This clonotype came up a few times. V gene TRBV5-5 combines with J gene TRBJ1-1; D is perhaps TRBD1 (5 bases). Germline CDR1 reads SGHKS; CDR2 reads YYEKEE (reference sequence). V was clipped by 0 bases and J by 5 bases, with 14 bases between them. The CDR3 runs to 15 residues. CDR3 DNA: TGTGCCAGCAGCTTGGAGTCGGCAGGGATTACTGAAGCTTTCTTT. Encoded protein: CASSLESAGITEAFF.

The chain recombines TRBV20-1 with TRBJ2-1; tentative D call: TRBD1 (6 bases). The V gene's germline CDR1 is DFQATT and CDR2 SNEGSKA (reference sequence). V lost 6 bases, J lost 2 bases, and 11 bases lay in between. The CDR3 totals 13 residues. The CDR3: CSANRETYNEQFF. The CDR3, as DNA: TGCAGTGCCAACAGGGAAACCTACAATGAGCAGTTCTTC.

This clonotype appeared many times. The rearrangement links TRBV4-3 to TRBJ2-7; 8 bases fit TRBD1. Germline V gene data show CDR1 as LGHNA and CDR2 as YSLEER. The CDR3 spans 15 residues. Trimming removed 4 bases from V and 2 bases from J; junction bases left unmatched: 7. In DNA form, the CDR3 reads TGCGCCAGCAGCCCCACCGGACAGGGACCCTACGAGCAGTACTTC. Amino acids: CASSPTGQGPYEQYF.

This clonotype was found many times. The V and J genes are TRBV5-1 and TRBJ1-2, with TRBD1 matching 7 bases. V lost 5 bases and J lost 3; bases outside the gene matches: 7. CDR3 length: 14 amino acids. The germline CDR1 and CDR2 sequences are SGHRS and YFSETQ. CDR3 bases: TGCGCCAGCAGTTCAAGACAGGGACACTATGGCTACACCTTC. Protein: CASSSRQGHYGYTF.

This clonotype occurred a few times. V usage is TRBV7-2 and J usage is TRBJ2-1; possible D gene TRBD2, 5 bases. This CDR3 has 14 residues. Germline-derived CDR1 and CDR2 are SGHTA and FQGNSA. Trimming left V 4 bases short and J 7 bases short, with 14 bases between. For the CDR3, the DNA is TGTGCCAGCAGCTGGCTAGCCTATCAGAATGAGCAGTTCTTC. Its protein product is CASSWLAYQNEQFF.

The V gene is TRBV12-3 or TRBV12-4, the J gene TRBJ2-3, with a weak D call TRBD2 (5 bases). CDR3 length equals 11 residues. Trimming pared 4 bases from V and 8 bases from J, leaving 7 bases between. CDR3 region: CASSYAGTQYF. CDR3 nucleotide sequence: TGTGCCAGCAGTTACGCGGGTACGCAGTATTTT.

This chain connects TRBV12-3 or TRBV12-4 to TRBJ1-3, with D unclear. This CDR3 spans 15 amino acids. The ends were cut back, 4 bases at V and 0 bases at J, with 10 bases in the middle. In DNA form, the CDR3 reads TGTGCCAGCAGTTCCCTGGCTAACTCTGGAAACACCATATATTTT. Residues: CASSSLANSGNTIYF.

The chain couples TRBV20-1 to TRBJ2-1, with 8 bases lining up with TRBD2. Germline lookup yields CDR1 DFQATT and CDR2 SNEGSKA (reference sequence). The V segment lost 6 bases and the J segment 0 bases; nucleotides outside the gene matches: 4. CDR3 length: 14 amino acids. CDR3 residues: CSAVAGSSYNEQFF. Written as DNA, the CDR3 is TGCAGTGCCGTAGCGGGAAGCTCCTACAATGAGCAGTTCTTC.

The sample holds a few counts of this clonotype. The chain links TRBV27 to TRBJ2-3, with D possibly TRBD2 on 6 matching bases. Trimming cost V 1 base and J 4 bases, with 15 bases left between them. The CDR3 is 16 amino acids. In germline, CDR1 is MNHEY, CDR2 SMNVEV (reference sequence). DNA for the CDR3: TGTGCCAGCAGTTTATTAGGTAGCGGTGGGGCAGATACGCAGTATTTT. Protein: CASSLLGSGGADTQYF.

This clonotype was observed a handful of times. This chain joins TRBV12-3 or TRBV12-4 and TRBJ1-1; maybe TRBD1 (6 bases). Trimming took off 6 bases at V and 4 bases at J, with 12 bases between the two ends. This CDR3 contains 13 residues. In DNA, the CDR3 is TGTGCCAGCAGGGGTAGAGGGGGCACTGAAGCTTTCTTT. This translates into CASRGRGGTEAFF.

This clonotype was observed at least ten times. The chain carries TRBV10-2 and TRBJ2-5; tentatively, D is TRBD1 or TRBD2 (5 bases each). The ends were cut back, 5 bases at V and 3 bases at J, with 10 bases in the middle. Germline V CDR1 and CDR2: WSHSY, SAAADI. This CDR3 comprises 13 residues. CDR3 in amino acids: CASSTGTKETQYF. CDR3 bases: TGCGCCAGCAGTACCGGGACCAAAGAGACCCAGTACTTC.

This clonotype was detected a few times. This chain links TRBV6-2 or TRBV6-3 with TRBJ2-5; possible D gene TRBD1, 6 bases. Germline V gene data show CDR1 as MNHEY and CDR2 as SVGEGT. The CDR3 extends over 14 amino acids. Trimming pared 6 bases from V and 4 bases from J, leaving 15 bases between. The CDR3 nucleotides read TGTGCCAGCAGCCAGGGGAAGAGAGGAGAGACCCAGTACTTC. This sequence encodes CASSQGKRGETQYF.